This T cell receptor gamma chain is drawn from a study of Vδ1+ human thymocytes. Overall study results and limits: Thymic TRG and TRD repertoires appeared highly polyclonal.

Sequences come from RNA converted to cDNA by reverse transcription. Pooled V-gene forward primers with one constant-region reverse primer generated the CDR3 amplicons by multiplex PCR. TCRdb redid clone calling on the multiplex PCR reads using CATT. The table lists some 37,000 gamma-chain clones, just over 20% of them singletons. As for this clone: What it recognizes is unknown.

V was clipped by 4 bases and J by 3 bases; unmatched bases: 9. Per the germline V gene, CDR1 is EGSTGY and CDR2 is YDSYTSSV. The CDR3 loop spans 18 amino acids. The chain carries TRGV4 and TRGJP. Material for sequencing was Vdelta1+ gamma-delta thymocytes from the thymus. The sample's subset: FACS-sorted CD3+ TCRalphabeta- TCRVdelta1+ TCRVdelta2- thymocytes. The TCR sequence derives from a girl under three years old who had congenital heart surgery. The CDR3 DNA follows: TGTGCCACCTGGGACGCCTTACCGCAAGAGTTGGGCAAAAAAATCAAGGTATTT. Its translation: CATWDALPQELGKKIKVF.